The rows below give T cell receptor beta chains drawn from one sample of a study of response to subunit inactivated influenza vaccine. MiXCR, run by TCRdb on the RT-PCR reads, gives a single entry per CDR3 protein. The sample includes fewer than 600,000 distinct CDR3 sequences, around 7.9% of them seen just once. The sample here was PBMCs from blood, taken less than 30 months after vaccination. The receptors were sampled from a man aged 50 to 75 who received an inactivated influenza vaccine. Each CDR3 is given without its conserved first and last residue. A D gene is named only where the DNA matches it firmly. Clone sizes are given selectively: once, few, many, or a class where the clone is expanded.

size: few; V: TRBV20-1; J: TRBJ1-2; D: -; CDR3: SASLVTTSGYT
size: few; V: TRBV4-1; J: TRBJ2-6; D: TRBD2; CDR3: ASSPGGGGGANVLT
size: few; V: TRBV4-1; J: TRBJ2-7; D: -; CDR3: ASSQSPGSYEQY
size: -; V: TRBV7-2; J: TRBJ1-3; D: TRBD1; CDR3: ASSPWDSSGNTIY
size: -; V: TRBV7-2; J: TRBJ1-5; D: -; CDR3: ASSARGAGSNQPQH
size: many; V: TRBV28; J: TRBJ2-3; D: -; CDR3: ASSSGGGGQDTQY
size: many; V: TRBV10-1; J: TRBJ2-7; D: -; CDR3: ASRYIDYEQY
size: -; V: TRBV7-8; J: TRBJ2-5; D: -; CDR3: ASSLDRLETQY
size: -; V: TRBV27; J: TRBJ2-7; D: TRBD1; CDR3: ASVKLGTGPYEQY
size: few; V: TRBV6-1; J: TRBJ2-7; D: -; CDR3: ASTSGGAYEQY
size: many; V: TRBV5-1; J: TRBJ1-4; D: TRBD1; CDR3: ASSAGTGGEKLF
size: -; V: TRBV7-9; J: TRBJ1-1; D: TRBD1; CDR3: ASSLAAGGYTEAF
size: many; V: TRBV10-3; J: TRBJ2-7; D: TRBD1; CDR3: AISESSRGRYEQY
size: -; V: TRBV4-2; J: TRBJ2-4; D: -; CDR3: ASSQDRGGPGP
size: many; V: TRBV20-1; J: TRBJ2-7; D: TRBD1; CDR3: SAGPTGTPYEQY
size: few; V: TRBV28; J: TRBJ2-5; D: -; CDR3: ASSKNRAQETQY
size: few; V: TRBV9; J: TRBJ2-5; D: -; CDR3: ASSVALGGGAETQY
size: few; V: TRBV28; J: TRBJ2-3; D: TRBD2; CDR3: ASSTLGRGGPTDTQY
size: few; V: TRBV11-3; J: TRBJ2-7; D: TRBD1; CDR3: ASSLFPDRTYEQY
size: many; V: TRBV28; J: TRBJ2-7; D: TRBD2; CDR3: ASRGLAGTPGEQY
size: -; V: TRBV10-3; J: TRBJ1-5; D: TRBD1; CDR3: AISDGTGNQPQH
size: few; V: TRBV18; J: TRBJ2-3; D: -; CDR3: ASSPMAGTDTQY
size: many; V: TRBV12-3/TRBV12-4; J: TRBJ1-1; D: -; CDR3: ASSPRLRGTEAF
size: few; V: TRBV28; J: TRBJ2-1; D: -; CDR3: ASSLWAVASERNEQF
size: -; V: TRBV9; J: TRBJ2-2; D: TRBD2; CDR3: ASSVDTSGRGELF
size: many; V: TRBV7-8; J: TRBJ2-1; D: TRBD1; CDR3: ASSLGRTGGIQF
size: -; V: TRBV4-3; J: TRBJ1-1; D: -; CDR3: ASSQGRLLNTEAF
size: few; V: TRBV12-3/TRBV12-4; J: TRBJ2-7; D: -; CDR3: ASSFQGRDYEQY
size: many; V: TRBV5-1; J: TRBJ1-6; D: -; CDR3: ASSLGGVLYNSPLH
size: -; V: TRBV20-1; J: TRBJ2-1; D: -; CDR3: SARDRDGSYNEQF
size: -; V: TRBV27; J: TRBJ2-7; D: -; CDR3: ASSAGTVPNEQY
size: many; V: TRBV7-7; J: TRBJ2-3; D: -; CDR3: ASSLGVNADTQY
size: -; V: TRBV9; J: TRBJ2-1; D: TRBD2; CDR3: ASSVRQGGLAGRNEQF
size: many; V: TRBV3-1; J: TRBJ1-4; D: -; CDR3: ASTLYGEKLF
size: -; V: TRBV20-1; J: TRBJ2-7; D: TRBD2; CDR3: SSLAGERYEQY
size: few; V: TRBV10-3; J: TRBJ2-3; D: TRBD2; CDR3: AISDGSGGATDTQY
size: few; V: TRBV5-1; J: TRBJ2-1; D: TRBD1; CDR3: ASSLETGVGNEQF
size: few; V: TRBV6-1; J: TRBJ2-7; D: -; CDR3: ASSRATGGIDEQY
size: -; V: TRBV20-1; J: TRBJ2-1; D: -; CDR3: SARKGGRTANEQF
size: -; V: TRBV6-2/TRBV6-3; J: TRBJ2-3; D: -; CDR3: ASSPQRLYSTDTQY